The next 6 T cell receptor beta chains were all read from a single sample in a study of cytomegalovirus exposure and HLA in healthy donors. The PCR ran on 60 Vbeta and 13 Jbeta primers. Here immunoSEQ multiplex PCR was the method, and the copy in TCRdb shows in-frame clones only, minus some. This sample yields some 83,000 clones, of which about 77% are seen a single time; around 3.9% belongs to the top ten. Sequencing was carried out using PBMCs. These receptor sequences come from a man aged 55 to 70 in good health and CMV-seronegative.

The CDR3 protein is CASRLQGVNTGELFF. CDR3 DNA sequence: TGTGCCAGCAGGCTACAGGGGGTGAACACCGGGGAGCTGTTTTTT. V gene TRBV6-5 combines with J gene TRBJ2-2; 8 positions match TRBD1. Germline CDR1 and CDR2: MNHEY and SVGAGI. The trim removed 6 bases at V and 1 base at J, leaving 4 bases unmatched. This CDR3 region has 15 residues.

J is TRBJ1-2 and V is TRBV2, with TRBD1 matching 9 bases. This CDR3 comprises 15 residues. Per germline, CDR1 SNHLY and CDR2 FYNNEI. The V gene end was trimmed by 6 bases and the J gene end by 6 bases; junction bases not matched to a gene: 11. The CDR3 nucleotides read TGTGCCAGCAGCCGGGCTTCACAGGGGGCAGATGGCTACACCTTC. The encoded protein is CASSRASQGADGYTF. The entire variable domain, with the rest obtained from reference TRBV2 and TRBJ1-2, is as follows: EPEVTQTPSHQVTQMGQEVILRCVPISNHLYFYWYRQILGQKVEFLVSFYNNEISEKSEIFDDQFSVERPDGSNFTLKIRSTKLEDSAMYFCASSRASQGADGYTFGSGTRLTVV.

This chain links TRBV10-1 with TRBJ2-7; D is possibly TRBD1 (5 bases). The CDR3 spans 14 residues. The germline CDR1 and CDR2 sequences are WNHNN and SYGVQD (reference sequence). The V and J ends lost 5 bases and 5 bases respectively, with 16 bases between them. This chain's CDR3 is CASSQSQVFHEQYF. CDR3 nucleotide sequence: TGCGCCAGCAGTCAATCACAGGTTTTCCACGAGCAGTACTTC.

The rearrangement joins TRBV6-5 to TRBJ1-1; D is unclear. The ends were cut back, 8 bases at V and 4 bases at J, with 20 bases in the middle. CDR1 and CDR2 (germline): MNHEY, SVGAGI. The CDR3 has 15 residues. The CDR3 protein is CASGYTGNPITEAFF. The CDR3 nucleotides read TGTGCCAGCGGGTATACCGGGAACCCGATCACTGAAGCTTTCTTT.

V and J are TRBV9 and TRBJ1-2; 8 bases are shared with TRBD1. V was clipped by 2 bases and J by 0 bases; unmatched bases: 3. The CDR3 sequence is 15 residues long. Germline V gene sequence: CDR1 SGDLS, CDR2 YYNGEE. CDR3 nucleotide sequence: TGTGCCAGCAGCGTTCAGGGGGCGCCTAACTATGGCTACACCTTC. Its protein is CASSVQGAPNYGYTF.

The rearrangement joins TRBV2 to TRBJ1-6; 7 bases line up with TRBD1. Trimming removed 9 bases from V and 8 bases from J; junction bases left unmatched: 4. CDR1 is SNHLY, CDR2 FYNNEI, per germline. The CDR3 has 12 amino acids. CDR3: CASTGDYSPLHF. CDR3 in DNA: TGTGCCAGTACAGGGGATTATTCACCCCTCCACTTT.